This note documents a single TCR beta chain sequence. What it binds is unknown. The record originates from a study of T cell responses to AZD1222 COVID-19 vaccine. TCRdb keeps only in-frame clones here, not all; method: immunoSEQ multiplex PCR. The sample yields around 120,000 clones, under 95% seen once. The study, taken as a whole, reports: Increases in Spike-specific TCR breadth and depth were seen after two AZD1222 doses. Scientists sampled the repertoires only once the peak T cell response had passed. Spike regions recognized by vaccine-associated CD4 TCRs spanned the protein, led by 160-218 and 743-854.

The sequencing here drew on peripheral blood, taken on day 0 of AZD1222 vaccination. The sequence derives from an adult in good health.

The CDR3 region is CASSTGISYEQYF. In nucleotides, the CDR3 is TGTGCCAGCAGTACAGGGATTTCCTACGAGCAGTACTTC. The gene calls are TRBV27 and TRBJ2-7, with D perhaps TRBD1 (6 bases). This CDR3 has 13 amino acids. Trimming left V 5 bases short and J 1 base short, with 9 bases between. Germline loops: CDR1 MNHEY, CDR2 SMNVEV (reference sequence).